Given below is one T cell receptor (beta chain) in context. Clones were read by immunoSEQ multiplex PCR, and TCRdb kept only the in-frame ones, dropping some. This repertoire shows 150,000 to 200,000 clones, roughly 80% found once; its top ten account for about 4.5%. CDR3 length equals 14 residues. Looked up from germline, CDR1 is SGHTA and CDR2 is FQGTGA. V lost 10 bases, J lost 6 bases, and 9 bases stayed unmatched. The data are from a study of cytotoxic CD8 clonotypes in ibrutinib-treated CLL. Sequences were derived from PBMCs, sampled after 24 months of ibrutinib treatment. This chain links TRBV7-3 with TRBJ2-2; 9 positions match TRBD2. The source is a human donor with chronic lymphocytic leukemia. The CDR3 reads CATSLAGRAGELFF. The CDR3 nucleotides are TGTGCCACTTCCCTAGCGGGAAGGGCCGGGGAGCTGTTTTTT.